The TCR beta chain described here comes from a study of T cells in Graves' hyperthyroidism and ophthalmopathy. The CDR3 extends over 14 amino acids. Trimming removed 3 bases from V and 7 bases from J, with 16 bases in between. Germline assignment: CDR1 SGHRS and CDR2 YFSETQ. Uncontrolled infections, other autoimmune diseases, pregnancy or lactation led to exclusion of patients. It was RNA transcripts that yielded the amplified TCR beta CDR3 regions. Researchers ran a first-round RT-PCR on the TCR CDR3 using the HTBI primer set. TCRdb redid the calling of the multiplex PCR reads with MiXCR, one entry per CDR3 protein. The table lists about 210,000 distinct CDR3 sequences, 17% of them singletons, with 50% in the top ten. This clonotype was counted only a few times. The antigen remains unidentified. Study-level findings and limits: Prediction of ophthalmopathy progression came a median roughly 6.4 months pre-onset. Separating ophthalmopathy from stable hyperthyroidism was achieved by a 13 V-J model.

The receptor was derived from a man aged 50 to 60 with Graves' hyperthyroidism. The sequencing sample was made of blood. The chain has TRBV5-1 and TRBJ1-2; no definite D call. CDR3 nucleotides: TGCGCCAGCAGCTCGTTATATACTTCGGCTGGCTACACCTTC. It is translated as CASSSLYTSAGYTF.